The next 27 T cell receptor beta chains were all read from a single sample in a study of blood T cell repertoires in COVID-19. The protocol was immunoSEQ multiplex PCR, while the TCRdb copy is restricted to in-frame clones and leaves out a portion. This repertoire shows 200,000 or so clones, about 84% found once; its top ten account for 6.5% to 8.5%. The sample taken for sequencing was PBMCs or T cells enriched from blood (not recorded which). These receptors came from a woman between 40 and 55 years old with acute COVID-19.

The chain joins TRBV18 to TRBJ1-6, with 9 bases matching TRBD1. V lost 6 bases, J lost 5 bases, and 8 bases stayed unmatched. The CDR3 runs to 16 residues. The germline gives CDR1 KGHSH, CDR2 LQKENI. This CDR3 is CASSPQQGANNSPLHF. The CDR3 nucleotides are TGTGCCAGCTCGCCCCAACAGGGGGCTAATAATTCACCCCTCCACTTT.

This clone was detected once. The rearrangement links TRBV6-1 to TRBJ2-1; weak D call: TRBD1 (6 bases). V dropped 2 bases and J dropped 4 bases, with 18 bases sitting between them. Per the germline V gene, CDR1 is MNHNS and CDR2 is SASEGT. The length of the CDR3 is 17 residues. CDR3 protein: CASSEKGVVFSYNEQFF. The CDR3 DNA is TGTGCCAGCAGTGAAAAGGGGGTCGTTTTTTCATACAATGAGCAGTTCTTC.

In nucleotides, the CDR3 is TGTGCCAGCAGCGTAGGGACTCGATCAGATACGCAGTATTTT. Amino acids: CASSVGTRSDTQYF. The rearrangement links TRBV9 to TRBJ2-3, with a tentative D call TRBD2 (5 bases). CDR3 length: 14 amino acids. CDR1 SGDLS and CDR2 YYNGEE come from the germline V gene. The V end was cut by 0 bases, the J end by 4 bases, with 9 bases between. The full variable domain, its missing parts supplied by reference TRBV9 and TRBJ2-3, is DSGVTQTPKHLITATGQRVTLRCSPRSGDLSVYWYQQSLDQGLQFLIQYYNGEERAKGNILERFSAQQFPDLHSELNLSSLELGDSALYFCASSVGTRSDTQYFGPGTRLTVL.

J is TRBJ1-1 and V is TRBV30; TRBD1 matches 7 bases. Germline V lookup: CDR1 GTSNPN, CDR2 SVGIG (reference sequence). The CDR3 is 14 amino acids. With V trimmed by 3 bases and J by 1 base, 5 bases remained unmatched. The CDR3 DNA sequence: TGTGCCTGGAGAGGGGACAGAGAGAACACTGAAGCTTTCTTT. It yields the protein CAWRGDRENTEAFF. Full variable domain (missing parts from reference TRBV30 and TRBJ1-1): SQTIHQWPATLVQPVGSPLSLECTVEGTSNPNLYWYRQAAGRGLQLLFYSVGIGQISSEVPQNLSASRPQDRQFILSSKKLLLSDSGFYLCAWRGDRENTEAFFGQGTRLTVV.

J is TRBJ2-3 and V is TRBV9; D perhaps matches TRBD2 (6 bases). The CDR3 contains 15 residues. V gave up 0 bases and J gave up 0 bases, with 8 bases separating them. Germline-derived CDR1 and CDR2 are SGDLS and YYNGEE. Here the CDR3 reads CASSVDGTSTDTQYF. The CDR3 DNA reads TGTGCCAGCAGCGTAGACGGGACTAGCACAGATACGCAGTATTTT.

The chain employs TRBV2 and TRBJ1-2; maybe TRBD1 (5 bases). Trimming removed 0 bases from V and 4 bases from J, with 6 bases in between. Germline CDR1 and CDR2: SNHLY and FYNNEI. This CDR3 has 13 residues. CDR3 sequence: CASSEAGGYGYTF. CDR3 in DNA: TGTGCCAGCAGTGAAGCGGGGGGCTATGGCTACACCTTC.

V and J are TRBV5-1 and TRBJ2-7; 14 positions match TRBD2. The ends lost 4 bases at V and 3 bases at J; junction bases unmatched: 6. The CDR3 is made up of 16 amino acids. CDR1 SGHRS and CDR2 YFSETQ come from the germline V gene. The CDR3 coding sequence is TGCGCCAGCAGCCGGGGACTAGCGGGAGATAGCTACGAGCAGTACTTC. It yields the protein CASSRGLAGDSYEQYF.

This clone was observed a few times. The chain uses TRBV12-3 or TRBV12-4 and TRBJ2-7; no firm D call. The CDR3 runs 13 residues. Trimming shortened V by 5 bases and J by 5 bases, and 13 bases separated the two germline ends. CDR3 residues: CASSQGSGDEQYF. The CDR3 DNA is TGTGCCAGCAGTCAAGGTTCCGGAGACGAGCAGTACTTC.

This rearrangement joins TRBV7-2 to TRBJ1-4; maybe TRBD1 (6 bases). V lost 2 bases and J lost 0, with 13 bases in between. Germline V gene sequence: CDR1 SGHTA, CDR2 FQGNSA. The CDR3 loop spans 17 amino acids. The CDR3 reads CASSLIPSGATNEKLFF. In DNA form, the CDR3 reads TGTGCCAGCAGCTTAATCCCCTCAGGGGCAACTAATGAAAAACTGTTTTTT. Full variable domain (rest looked up from reference TRBV7-2 and TRBJ1-4): GAGVSQSPSNKVTEKGKDVELRCDPISGHTALYWYRQSLGQGLEFLIYFQGNSAPDKSGLPSDRFSAERTGGSVSTLTIQRTQQEDSAVYLCASSLIPSGATNEKLFFGSGTQLSVL.

This clone was recorded only once. The V and J genes are TRBV2 and TRBJ2-2, with D uncertain. The CDR3 loop spans 15 amino acids. In germline, CDR1 is SNHLY, CDR2 FYNNEI. V dropped 7 bases and J dropped 3 bases, with 15 bases sitting between them. The CDR3 DNA reads as TGTGCCAGCATAGTAACCAATCCGGACACCGGGGAGCTGTTTTTT. Its protein product is CASIVTNPDTGELFF.

CDR3 DNA sequence: TGTGCCAGCAGTGATGAGGAAATCAAGCCCCAGCATTTT. Translating it yields CASSDEEIKPQHF. V usage is TRBV2 and J usage is TRBJ1-5; D gene uncertain. CDR1 is SNHLY, CDR2 FYNNEI, per germline. The V end lost 3 bases, the J end lost 8 bases, and 11 bases lay between the germline ends. The CDR3 length is 13 residues.

The chain combines TRBV7-3 with TRBJ2-7, with a weak D call TRBD1 (6 bases). With 5 bases removed from V and 6 bases from J, the gap between germline ends came to 14 bases. The CDR3 covers 13 residues. CDR1 and CDR2 (germline): SGHTA, FQGTGA. The CDR3 coding sequence is TGTGCCAGCAGCAATAGACAGGCTCGCGAGCAGTACTTC. Amino acids: CASSNRQAREQYF.

This chain joins TRBV6-5 and TRBJ2-1; TRBD2 matches at 9 bases. The CDR3 has 14 residues. Trimming cost V 5 bases and J 7 bases; bases outside gene matches: 6. The germline CDR1 and CDR2 sequences are MNHEY and SVGAGI. The CDR3 loop reads CASSRTSVTNEQFF. The CDR3, as DNA: TGTGCCAGCAGTAGGACTAGCGTAACGAATGAGCAGTTCTTC.

V gene TRBV10-3 combines with J gene TRBJ1-2, with 10 bases that match TRBD1. CDR1 ENHRY and CDR2 SYGVKD come from the germline V gene. The CDR3 is made up of 14 amino acids. The V segment lost 6 bases and the J segment 4 bases; nucleotides outside the gene matches: 5. The CDR3 sequence is CAIRRDRGGYGYTF. The CDR3 coding sequence is TGTGCCATCAGACGGGACAGGGGAGGCTATGGCTACACCTTC.

The chain has TRBV7-2 and TRBJ1-6, with TRBD1 identical over 7 bases. J lost 5 bases, V lost 6 bases, and 7 bases had no gene match. This CDR3 spans 15 amino acids. The V gene's germline CDR1 is SGHTA and CDR2 FQGNSA. The CDR3 DNA is TGTGCCAGCAGACAGAAGACAGGGCATAATTCACCCCTCCACTTT. Translated, it gives CASRQKTGHNSPLHF.

This chain links TRBV5-5 with TRBJ1-1; no clear D gene. Germline V gene lookup returns CDR1 SGHKS and CDR2 YYEKEE (reference sequence). The ends were cut back, 1 base at V and 1 base at J, with 5 bases in the middle. The CDR3 loop spans 13 amino acids. Written as DNA, the CDR3 is TGTGCCAGCAGCTTGACTGGGAACACTGAAGCTTTCTTT. This gives the protein CASSLTGNTEAFF.

The genes are TRBV7-2 and TRBJ1-5, with 10 bases aligning to TRBD1. CDR3 length equals 15 residues. Germline V gene data show CDR1 as SGHTA and CDR2 as FQGNSA. V shed 3 bases, J shed 2 bases, and the junction held 1 base outside the gene matches. The CDR3 DNA reads as TGTGCCAGCAGCTTCGGGACAGGGGGCAATCAGCCCCAGCATTTT. It is translated as CASSFGTGGNQPQHF. Complete variable domain (other parts from reference TRBV7-2 and TRBJ1-5): GAGVSQSPSNKVTEKGKDVELRCDPISGHTALYWYRQSLGQGLEFLIYFQGNSAPDKSGLPSDRFSAERTGGSVSTLTIQRTQQEDSAVYLCASSFGTGGNQPQHFGDGTRLSIL.

This CDR3 reads CASSSGWDRAQPQHF. The CDR3 DNA sequence: TGTGCCAGCAGCTCGGGATGGGACAGGGCGCAGCCCCAGCATTTT. The V and J genes are TRBV7-2 and TRBJ1-5; TRBD1 matches 9 bases. In germline, CDR1 is SGHTA, CDR2 FQGNSA. Trimming took 4 bases from V and 7 from J; bases not matched to a gene: 8. The length of the CDR3 is 15 residues.

The genes are TRBV29-1 and TRBJ2-6; 9 bases line up with TRBD1. Germline V lookup: CDR1 SQVTM, CDR2 ANQGSEA. This CDR3 spans 14 amino acids. The V and J ends lost 6 bases and 4 bases, in that order; junction bases with no gene match: 4. The CDR3: CSVGTGHGANVLTF. CDR3 DNA sequence: TGCAGCGTGGGGACAGGGCACGGGGCCAACGTCCTGACTTTC.

The CDR3 DNA follows: TGTGCCAGCAGCTTAGTCGGGGTTATGAACACTGAAGCTTTCTTT. It translates to CASSLVGVMNTEAFF. V and J are TRBV7-2 and TRBJ1-1; the D is unclear. The germline V gene encodes CDR1 SGHTA and CDR2 FQGNSA. The V gene lost 1 base and the J gene lost 0 bases, with 9 bases spanning the gap. The CDR3 runs 15 residues.

This rearrangement joins TRBV11-2 to TRBJ1-5; D remains ambiguous. Trimming cost V 3 bases and J 4 bases, with 10 bases left between them. The CDR3 runs to 14 residues. Germline V gives CDR1 SGHAT, CDR2 FQNNGV. In DNA, the CDR3 is TGTGCCAGCAGCTTTGGCCAGTTTAATCAGCCCCAGCATTTT. Amino acids: CASSFGQFNQPQHF.

The chain has TRBV3-1 (or the pseudogene TRBV3-2) and TRBJ2-1; D might be TRBD1 (5 bases). CDR1 and CDR2 (germline): LGHDT, YNNKEL (reference sequence). The CDR3 has 17 amino acids. The V end lost 0 bases, the J end lost 6 bases, and 18 bases lay between the germline ends. CDR3: CASSQDLPTLRGNEQFF. DNA of the CDR3: TGTGCCAGCAGCCAAGATCTCCCGACTCTTAGGGGCAATGAGCAGTTCTTC.

Only a few counts were recorded for this clone. The J gene is TRBJ2-7, the V gene TRBV29-1, with TRBD2 matching 8 bases. The ends lost 6 bases at V and 5 bases at J; junction bases unmatched: 6. The CDR3 spans 12 residues. Germline CDR1 SQVTM, CDR2 ANQGSEA. CDR3 sequence (DNA): TGCAGCGTCCCCGGGGGGGTCCACGAGCAGTACTTC. It encodes CSVPGGVHEQYF.

V is TRBV28 and J is TRBJ2-7; D gene ambiguous. The germline V gene has CDR1 MDHEN and CDR2 SYDVKM. Trimming took 1 base from V and 2 from J, leaving 15 bases between them. The CDR3 length is 16 residues. This chain's CDR3 is CASSLSGTYDAYEQYF. CDR3 bases: TGTGCCAGCAGTTTATCAGGCACCTACGATGCCTACGAGCAGTACTTC.

This chain uses TRBV19 with TRBJ1-5; perhaps TRBD1 as D (5 bases). Germline V lookup: CDR1 LNHDA, CDR2 SQIVND (reference sequence). The CDR3 is 15 amino acids. The V and J ends lost 7 bases and 3 bases respectively, with 16 bases between them. For the CDR3, the DNA is TGTGCCAGTATGGCGGGACGAGGAGACAATCAGCCCCAGCATTTT. Protein sequence: CASMAGRGDNQPQHF.

This chain links TRBV4-2 with TRBJ2-2, with no clear D. This CDR3 is built from 14 residues. Germline CDR1 LGHNA, CDR2 YNFKEQ. V was shortened by 0 bases and J by 4 bases, with 6 bases between the two germline ends. The CDR3, as DNA: TGTGCCAGCAGCCAAGATCTAGGCACCGGGGAGCTGTTTTTT. Its translation: CASSQDLGTGELFF.

The chain employs TRBV6-1 and TRBJ2-7; D gene ambiguous. Germline values: CDR1 MNHNS, CDR2 SASEGT. The CDR3 covers 13 residues. V was clipped by 0 bases and J by 2 bases, with 5 bases between them. The CDR3 coding sequence is TGTGCCAGCAGTGAAGCGCGTCCCTACGAGCAGTACTTC. Amino acid sequence: CASSEARPYEQYF.